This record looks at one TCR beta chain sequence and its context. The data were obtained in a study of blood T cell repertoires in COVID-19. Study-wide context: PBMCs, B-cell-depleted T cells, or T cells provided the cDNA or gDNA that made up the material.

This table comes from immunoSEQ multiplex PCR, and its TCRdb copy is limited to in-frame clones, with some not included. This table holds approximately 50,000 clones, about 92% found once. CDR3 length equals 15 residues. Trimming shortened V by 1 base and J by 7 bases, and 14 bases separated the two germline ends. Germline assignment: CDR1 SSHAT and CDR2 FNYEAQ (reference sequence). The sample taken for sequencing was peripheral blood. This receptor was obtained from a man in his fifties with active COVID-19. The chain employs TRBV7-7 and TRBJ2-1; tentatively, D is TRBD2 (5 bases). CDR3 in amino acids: CASSLGGAPSNEQFF. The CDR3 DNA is TGTGCCAGCAGCTTAGGGGGAGCCCCTTCGAATGAGCAGTTCTTC. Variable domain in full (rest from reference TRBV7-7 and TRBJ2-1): GAGVSQSPRYKVTKRGQDVTLRCDPISSHATLYWYQQALGQGPEFLTYFNYEAQPDKSGLPSDRFSAERPEGSISTLTIQRTEQRDSAMYRCASSLGGAPSNEQFFGPGTRLTVL.